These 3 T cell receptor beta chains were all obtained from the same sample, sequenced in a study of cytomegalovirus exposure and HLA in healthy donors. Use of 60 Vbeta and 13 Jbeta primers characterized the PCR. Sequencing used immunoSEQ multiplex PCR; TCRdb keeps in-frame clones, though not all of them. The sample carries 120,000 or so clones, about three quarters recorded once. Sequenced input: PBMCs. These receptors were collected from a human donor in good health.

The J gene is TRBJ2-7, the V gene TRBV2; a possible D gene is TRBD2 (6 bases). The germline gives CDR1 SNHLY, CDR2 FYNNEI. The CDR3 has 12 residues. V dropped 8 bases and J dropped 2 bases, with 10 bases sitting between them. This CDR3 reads CASGGSTYEQYF. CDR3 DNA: TGTGCCAGCGGGGGGAGCACCTACGAGCAGTACTTC.

This CDR3 is CASSFHEAGQPQHF. The CDR3, as DNA: TGTGCCAGCAGTTTCCATGAGGCAGGGCAGCCCCAGCATTTT. V and J are TRBV28 and TRBJ1-5; a weak D match, TRBD1 (5 bases). The length of the CDR3 is 14 residues. Germline V gene data show CDR1 as MDHEN and CDR2 as SYDVKM. The V and J ends lost 3 bases and 7 bases respectively, with 13 bases between them.

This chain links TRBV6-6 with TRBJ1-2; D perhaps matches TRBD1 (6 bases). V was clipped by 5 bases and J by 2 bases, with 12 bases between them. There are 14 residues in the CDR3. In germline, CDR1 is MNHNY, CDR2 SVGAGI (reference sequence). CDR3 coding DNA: TGTGCCAGCAGTGTAGGACAGCGAAACTATGGCTACACCTTC. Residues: CASSVGQRNYGYTF.